This T cell receptor (beta chain) comes out of a study of CD8 T cells in ankylosing spondylitis. Study conclusions and caveats: Past research had described some motif variants in reactive arthritis synovial fluid and blood.

TCRdb re-called the 5' RACE reads with MiXCR, one entry per CDR3 protein. This table holds 250,000 to 350,000 distinct CDR3 sequences, around 19% found once. In regard to this clonotype: The antigen is undetermined.

CDR3 length: 15 residues. V lost 6 bases, J lost 4 bases, and 8 bases stayed unmatched. The V call is TRBV12-3 or TRBV12-4, the J call TRBJ2-2; 7 bases align to TRBD1. This clonotype originated in a male donor with ankylosing spondylitis or in good health (not recorded which). The sample taken for sequencing was blood, either unsorted or a sorted T cell fraction (not recorded which). The CDR3 DNA follows: TGTGCCAGCAGGTTCGAGAACAGGGGCACCGGGGAGCTGTTTTTT. Amino acid sequence: CASRFENRGTGELFF.